This section outlines one T cell receptor beta chain sequence together with its context. Its cognate antigen is unknown. This CDR3 has 13 amino acids. Germline CDR1 is MDHEN and CDR2 is SYDVKM. With 1 base removed from V and 2 bases from J, the gap between germline ends came to 5 bases. These data originate in a study of T cell responses to AZD1222 COVID-19 vaccine. Study-wide results and limits: White British people made up most donors, females outnumbered males, and clonal diversity was possibly underestimated. Of spike-specific TCRs, nearly half reportedly target regions left unmutated in variants.

Profiled with immunoSEQ multiplex PCR; TCRdb holds only in-frame clones, not every one. The sample yields some 150,000 clones, more than 80% seen once. The specimen was peripheral blood, collected 28 days after the second AZD1222 dose. V is TRBV28 and J is TRBJ1-2; D ambiguous. The sequence was collected from an adult who received the AZD1222 COVID-19 vaccine. The CDR3, as DNA: TGTGCCAGCAGTTTATCGGCGAACTATGGCTACACCTTC. Protein sequence: CASSLSANYGYTF.